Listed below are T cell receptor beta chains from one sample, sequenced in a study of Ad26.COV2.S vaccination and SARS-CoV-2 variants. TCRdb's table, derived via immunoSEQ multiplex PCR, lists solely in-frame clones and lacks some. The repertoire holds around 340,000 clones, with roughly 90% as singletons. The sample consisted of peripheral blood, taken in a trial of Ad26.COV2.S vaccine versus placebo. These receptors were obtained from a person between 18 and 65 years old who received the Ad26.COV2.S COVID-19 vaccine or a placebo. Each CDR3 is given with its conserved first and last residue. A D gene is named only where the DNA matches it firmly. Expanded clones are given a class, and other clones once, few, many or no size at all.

CAWRIAGGTEAFF,TGTGCCTGGAGAATTGCAGGGGGCACTGAAGCTTTCTTT,TRBJ1-1,TRBV30,NA,13,TRBD1
CASSLARRAGGIGELFF,TGTGCCAGCAGCTTAGCCAGAAGGGCAGGGGGCATCGGGGAGCTGTTTTTT,TRBJ2-2,TRBV7-6,NA,17,TRBD1
CASSISGQGRNTIYF,TGTGCCAGTAGTATCAGCGGCCAGGGCCGAAACACCATATATTTT,TRBJ1-3,TRBV19,NA,15,NA
CASSSDRGLGEQYF,TGTGCCAGCAGCTCCGACAGGGGGCTGGGCGAGCAGTACTTC,TRBJ2-7,TRBV7-8,NA,14,TRBD1
CASSQVGSAWGYTF,TGCGCCAGCAGCCAAGTCGGGAGCGCTTGGGGCTACACCTTC,TRBJ1-2,TRBV4-1,NA,14,NA
CSAADSNQPQHF,TGCAGCGCCGCCGATAGCAATCAGCCCCAGCATTTT,TRBJ1-5,TRBV29-1,NA,12,NA
CASSLGGGRAGEQFF,TGTGCCAGCAGTTTAGGCGGCGGGAGGGCCGGTGAGCAGTTCTTC,TRBJ2-1,TRBV28,NA,15,TRBD2
CASSYSNFQYF,TGTGCCAGCAGTTACTCGAACTTTCAGTACTTC,TRBJ2-5,TRBV6-5,once,11,NA
CASSLGRVNTEAFF,TGTGCCAGCAGCTTGGGAAGGGTGAACACTGAAGCTTTCTTT,TRBJ1-1,TRBV7-3,NA,14,NA
CASSLGTQEQYF,TGTGCCAGCAGCTTAGGCACTCAAGAGCAGTACTTC,TRBJ2-7,TRBV7-9,NA,12,NA
CASSQSTGELFF,TGTGCCAGCAGCCAAAGCACCGGGGAGCTGTTTTTT,TRBJ2-2,TRBV28,NA,12,NA
CASGGGGTDTQYF,TGTGCCAGTGGAGGTGGGGGCACAGATACGCAGTATTTT,TRBJ2-3,TRBV27,NA,13,NA
CAISDGGTGGANVLTF,TGTGCCATCAGTGATGGCGGGACAGGTGGGGCCAACGTCCTGACTTTC,TRBJ2-6,TRBV10-3,NA,16,TRBD1
CASSPNTNTEAFF,TGCGCCAGCAGCCCGAATACAAACACTGAAGCTTTCTTT,TRBJ1-1,TRBV5-1,NA,13,NA
CATSGGGQRLRDNEQFF,TGTGCCACCAGCGGGGGGGGACAGAGGCTAAGAGACAATGAGCAGTTCTTC,TRBJ2-1,TRBV15,NA,17,NA
CASSYRQPAYEQYF,TGTGCCAGCAGTTACCGTCAACCGGCCTACGAGCAGTACTTC,TRBJ2-7,TRBV6-5,many,14,NA
CASGLASGGGSYEQYF,TGTGCTAGTGGTTTGGCCTCGGGAGGGGGATCCTACGAGCAGTACTTC,TRBJ2-7,TRBV12-5,NA,16,TRBD2
CASSLVSGPSYEQYF,TGTGCCAGCAGCTTAGTTAGCGGGCCATCCTACGAGCAGTACTTC,TRBJ2-7,TRBV7-2,few,15,TRBD2
CATSRDRGTGNTIYF,TGTGCCACCAGCAGAGATCGGGGGACTGGAAACACCATATATTTT,TRBJ1-3,TRBV15,once,15,NA
CASSGQNYGYTF,TGTGCCAGCAGCGGACAAAACTATGGCTACACCTTC,TRBJ1-2,TRBV9,NA,12,NA
CASNKGSDTGELFF,TGTGCCAGCAATAAGGGTTCGGACACCGGGGAGCTGTTTTTT,TRBJ2-2,TRBV2,NA,14,NA
CASSPISNYGYTF,TGTGCCAGCAGCCCTATCTCAAACTATGGCTACACCTTC,TRBJ1-2,TRBV11-2,NA,13,NA
CALEESWRAYEQYF,TGTGCCCTGGAGGAGTCTTGGAGGGCCTACGAGCAGTACTTC,TRBJ2-7,TRBV30,once,14,NA
CASSPGQGNTGELFF,TGTGCCAGCAGCCCCGGACAGGGGAACACCGGGGAGCTGTTTTTT,TRBJ2-2,TRBV11-3,NA,15,TRBD1
CASIPGAGTGELFF,TGTGCCAGCATTCCAGGTGCGGGCACCGGGGAGCTGTTTTTT,TRBJ2-2,TRBV28,NA,14,NA
CASSFSQLEAFF,TGTGCCAGCAGCTTCAGCCAACTTGAAGCTTTCTTT,TRBJ1-1,TRBV13,NA,12,NA
CASSLSVVSETQYF,TGTGCCAGCAGCTTGTCCGTGGTCTCAGAGACCCAGTACTTC,TRBJ2-5,TRBV5-4,once,14,NA
CASSAGVGWETQYF,TGTGCCAGCAGCGCGGGGGTGGGGTGGGAGACCCAGTACTTC,TRBJ2-5,TRBV9,NA,14,NA
CASSPGQNYEQYF,TGTGCCAGCTCACCGGGACAGAACTACGAGCAGTACTTC,TRBJ2-7,TRBV18,NA,13,TRBD1
CASSPNKGRMTDTQYF,TGTGCCAGCAGCCCCAATAAGGGACGTATGACAGATACGCAGTATTTT,TRBJ2-3,TRBV7-3,NA,16,NA
CASSTRTQKETQYF,TGTGCCAGTAGTACCCGGACACAGAAAGAGACCCAGTACTTC,TRBJ2-5,TRBV19,NA,14,NA
CASSPSSGKPDYEQYF,TGTGCCAGCAGCCCCTCTAGCGGTAAACCCGATTACGAGCAGTACTTC,TRBJ2-7,TRBV5-6,NA,16,TRBD2
CASSQGRGGPYEQYF,TGTGCCAGCAGCCAAGGGCGGGGGGGGCCATACGAGCAGTACTTC,TRBJ2-7,TRBV4-2,once,15,TRBD2
CASAGPPADEQFF,TGTGCCAGCGCTGGGCCCCCGGCCGATGAGCAGTTCTTC,TRBJ2-1,TRBV12-3/TRBV12-4,NA,13,NA
CASTVSAGPVNSPLHF,TGTGCCAGCACCGTTTCGGCGGGACCGGTTAATTCACCCCTCCACTTT,TRBJ1-6,TRBV9,NA,16,NA
CSASLAGGRETQYF,TGCAGTGCTAGTTTAGCGGGGGGGCGAGAGACCCAGTACTTC,TRBJ2-5,TRBV20-1,NA,14,TRBD2
CASSPLASPSGDTQYF,TGTGCCAGCAGCCCACTGGCGAGTCCGAGCGGGGATACGCAGTATTTT,TRBJ2-3,TRBV14,NA,16,NA
CASSLGTSATNTGELFF,TGTGCCAGCAGTTTGGGGACTAGCGCAACGAACACCGGGGAGCTGTTTTTT,TRBJ2-2,TRBV28,NA,17,TRBD2
CASRRVHEQYF,TGTGCCAGCCGTAGGGTGCACGAGCAGTACTTC,TRBJ2-7,TRBV6-5,NA,11,NA
CASSITRDWQYF,TGTGCCAGCAGCATAACCCGGGACTGGCAGTACTTC,TRBJ2-7,TRBV7-2,NA,12,NA
CASRGLESAGELFF,TGTGCCAGCAGGGGACTAGAGTCGGCCGGGGAGCTGTTTTTT,TRBJ2-2,TRBV9,once,14,TRBD2
CASSDPGPPFF,TGTGCCAGCAGTGACCCGGGACCCCCTTTCTTT,TRBJ1-1,TRBV12-3/TRBV12-4,NA,11,NA
CASSLEGDVSGNTIYF,TGTGCCAGCAGCTTAGAGGGGGACGTCTCTGGAAACACCATATATTTT,TRBJ1-3,TRBV7-6,once,16,NA
CASSHGLAGTDTQYF,TGTGCCAGCAGCCACGGACTAGCGGGCACAGATACGCAGTATTTT,TRBJ2-3,TRBV7-2,NA,15,TRBD2
CASRPTGGSKNIQYF,TGTGCCAGCAGACCTACAGGGGGCTCTAAAAACATTCAGTACTTC,TRBJ2-4,TRBV7-3,once,15,TRBD1
CASSSTGINQPQHF,TGTGCCAGCAGCTCGACAGGGATTAATCAGCCCCAGCATTTT,TRBJ1-5,TRBV7-9,NA,14,TRBD1
CASSLREGYEQYF,TGTGCCAGCAGCCTCCGGGAGGGCTACGAGCAGTACTTC,TRBJ2-7,TRBV11-3,NA,13,TRBD2
CASSLGDRAETQYF,TGCGCCAGCAGCTTGGGGGACAGGGCCGAGACCCAGTACTTC,TRBJ2-5,TRBV5-1,once,14,TRBD1
CASSRGWGNYGNQPQHF,TGTGCCAGTAGCCGTGGGTGGGGGAATTACGGCAATCAGCCCCAGCATTTT,TRBJ1-5,TRBV19,NA,17,NA
CASSENRDRRTNYGYTF,TGTGCCAGCAGTGAAAACCGGGACAGAAGGACTAACTATGGCTACACCTTC,TRBJ1-2,TRBV6-1,once,17,TRBD1
CAWGFRLSSYEQYF,TGTGCCTGGGGATTCAGACTAAGCTCCTACGAGCAGTACTTC,TRBJ2-7,TRBV30,NA,14,NA
CASSEGGGRRVRYSNQPQHF,TGTGCCAGCAGTGAAGGGGGGGGCAGAAGGGTGAGATATAGCAATCAGCCCCAGCATTTT,TRBJ1-5,TRBV6-1,NA,20,NA
CASSGNRGRSNQPQHF,TGTGCCAGCAGTGGGAACAGGGGCCGTAGCAATCAGCCCCAGCATTTT,TRBJ1-5,TRBV2,NA,16,TRBD1
CASSIGGSGANVLTF,TGTGCCAGCAGCATAGGGGGATCTGGGGCCAACGTCCTGACTTTC,TRBJ2-6,TRBV7-2,once,15,NA
CASSLGVEVTQETQYF,TGTGCCAGCAGTTTAGGGGTTGAAGTGACCCAAGAGACCCAGTACTTC,TRBJ2-5,TRBV27,NA,16,NA
CASSQDTYQETQYF,TGTGCCAGCAGCCAAGATACGTACCAAGAGACCCAGTACTTC,TRBJ2-5,TRBV3-1/TRBV3-2,NA,14,NA